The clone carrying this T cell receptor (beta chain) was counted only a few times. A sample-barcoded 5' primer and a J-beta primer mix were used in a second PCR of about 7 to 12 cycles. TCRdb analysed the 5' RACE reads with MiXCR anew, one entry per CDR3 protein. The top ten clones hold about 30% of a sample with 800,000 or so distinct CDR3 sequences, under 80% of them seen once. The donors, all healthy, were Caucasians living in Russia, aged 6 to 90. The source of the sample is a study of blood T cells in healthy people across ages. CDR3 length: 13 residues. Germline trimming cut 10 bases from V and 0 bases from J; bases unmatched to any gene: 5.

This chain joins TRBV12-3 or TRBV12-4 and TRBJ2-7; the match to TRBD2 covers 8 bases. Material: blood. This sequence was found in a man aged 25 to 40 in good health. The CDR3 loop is CATGGASSYEQYF. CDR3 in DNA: TGTGCCACCGGGGGGGCGAGCTCCTACGAGCAGTACTTC.